This T cell receptor (beta chain) appears in the sequencing data of a study of blood T cell repertoires in COVID-19. Study details: Acute and convalescent COVID-19 samples came from the United States, Italy and Spain.

Methods used by the authors: Amplification of reference gene primers was used by the study to estimate nucleated cell counts. The data were produced by immunoSEQ multiplex PCR, yet TCRdb's version contains in-frame clones alone and is incomplete. V and J calls and clone size are as listed in that table; D and trimming were resolved from the DNA. This sample has 200,000 to 300,000 clones; around 88% occur once, and the top ten carry over 5.5%. The germline V gene has CDR1 SGHRS and CDR2 YFSETQ. Losses at the gene ends were 0 bases for V and 0 bases for J; bases not matched to a gene: 7. The CDR3 has 17 amino acids. Followed longitudinally, the Seattle patients had been enrolled during active infection.

The source is a woman of 80 years or more with COVID-19, enrolled during active disease. This chain joins TRBV5-1 and TRBJ2-3; TRBD2 aligns across 7 bases. The sequenced sample was peripheral blood. The CDR3 nucleotides are TGCGCCAGCAGCTTGGGCGTAGGCGGGAGTAGCACAGATACGCAGTATTTT. Translation gives CASSLGVGGSSTDTQYF.